The next 9 T cell receptor beta chains were all read from a single sample in a study of T cell changes during pregnancy in multiple sclerosis. Using immunoSEQ multiplex PCR, the repertoire was profiled, and TCRdb retains in-frame clones only, with some absent. The repertoire holds approximately 30,000 clones, with about nine tenths as singletons. Source: CD8+ T cells from peripheral blood mononuclear cells, taken in the third trimester of pregnancy. The receptor source for this set is a female donor with multiple sclerosis, enrolled in a pregnancy study.

The V and J genes are TRBV7-2 and TRBJ1-3; 11 bases map to TRBD1. CDR3 length equals 13 residues. Looked up from germline, CDR1 is SGHTA and CDR2 is FQGNSA. The ends lost 9 bases at V and 2 bases at J; junction bases unmatched: 0. CDR3 region: CARGQGAGNTIYF. The CDR3 region has the DNA TGTGCCAGGGGACAGGGGGCTGGAAACACCATATATTTT. Variable domain in full (rest from reference TRBV7-2 and TRBJ1-3): GAGVSQSPSNKVTEKGKDVELRCDPISGHTALYWYRQSLGQGLEFLIYFQGNSAPDKSGLPSDRFSAERTGGSVSTLTIQRTQQEDSAVYLCARGQGAGNTIYFGEGSWLTVV.

The V gene is TRBV5-4, the J gene TRBJ2-4, with TRBD2 identical over 9 bases. The germline CDR1 and CDR2 sequences are SGHNT and YYREEE (reference sequence). The CDR3 extends over 17 amino acids. The J segment lost 6 bases and the V segment lost 3 bases, leaving 13 bases of the junction unmatched. CDR3 sequence (DNA): TGTGCCAGCAGCTCGGGGTTGGATAGCGGGAGTATAAACATTCAGTACTTC. Its protein product is CASSSGLDSGSINIQYF.

The V gene is TRBV5-1, the J gene TRBJ1-1; TRBD1 is a possible D gene (6 bases). Germline values: CDR1 SGHRS, CDR2 YFSETQ. V shed 4 bases and J shed 1 base, with 11 bases lying between them. This CDR3 has 14 residues. The CDR3 loop is CASSGTGTNTEAFF. The CDR3 DNA sequence: TGCGCCAGCAGCGGAACAGGGACGAACACTGAAGCTTTCTTT.

The chain is built from TRBV9 and TRBJ2-1, with TRBD2 matching 8 bases. With V trimmed by 4 bases and J by 2 bases, 5 bases remained unmatched. Germline assignment: CDR1 SGDLS and CDR2 YYNGEE. This CDR3 contains 15 residues. Written as DNA, the CDR3 is TGTGCCAGCAGCCTAGGACTAGCAACCTACAATGAGCAGTTCTTC. It specifies CASSLGLATYNEQFF.

About this clone itself: Mismatch with germline at one junction end may stem from a read error. The rearrangement uses TRBV19 and TRBJ1-2; 8 bases agree with TRBD1. CDR1 is LNHDA and CDR2 is SQIVND in the germline V gene (reference sequence). This CDR3 is 15 amino acids long. The CDR3 sequence is CASSDRGTANCGYTF. The DNA of the CDR3 is TGTGCCAGTAGTGACAGGGGAACGGCTAACTGTGGCTACACCTTC. The variable domain in full, with the rest retrieved from reference TRBV19 and TRBJ1-2, is DGGITQSPKYLFRKEGQNVTLSCEQNLNHDAMYWYRQDPGQGLRLIYYSQIVNDFQKGDIAEGYSVSREKKESFPLTVTSAQKNPTAFYLCASSDRGTANCGYTFGSGTRLTVV.

The chain carries TRBV9 and TRBJ1-2; 7 bases are a match to TRBD1. The CDR3 is 17 amino acids. Germline lookup yields CDR1 SGDLS and CDR2 YYNGEE. Trimming took 4 bases from V and 6 from J; bases not matched to a gene: 18. This CDR3 reads CASSSPRSGRGRNGYTF. The CDR3 DNA reads TGTGCCAGCAGCTCCCCCAGGAGTGGCAGGGGGAGGAATGGCTACACCTTC.

The chain has TRBV4-1 and TRBJ2-7, with 7 bases that match TRBD1. The junction had 6 bases not matched to a gene; V was cut back by 0 bases and J by 4 bases. Germline V lookup: CDR1 MGHRA, CDR2 YSYEKL. The CDR3 extends over 15 amino acids. CDR3: CASSQDRGLPYEQYF. The CDR3 DNA follows: TGCGCCAGCAGCCAAGATAGGGGGCTTCCGTACGAGCAGTACTTC.

The chain couples TRBV19 to TRBJ2-7, with D unclear. The CDR3 runs 13 residues. Between the trimmed V and J ends, which lost 5 bases and 3 bases, there was a span of 11 bases. CDR1 is LNHDA, CDR2 SQIVND, per germline (reference sequence). The CDR3 here is CASSPAGLYEQYF. The CDR3, as DNA: TGTGCCAGTAGTCCGGCAGGCCTCTACGAGCAGTACTTC.

V is TRBV2 and J is TRBJ1-5; 7 nucleotides match TRBD1. Germline assignment: CDR1 SNHLY and CDR2 FYNNEI. CDR3 length: 12 residues. With 6 bases clipped from V and 10 bases from J, the junction kept 6 bases outside the gene matches. Written as DNA, the CDR3 is TGTGCCAGCAGCTCAGGGGGACTCCCCCAGCATTTT. It yields the protein CASSSGGLPQHF.